A selection of T cell receptor beta chains follows, all from one sample in a study of cytomegalovirus exposure and HLA in healthy donors. Clones were read by immunoSEQ multiplex PCR, and TCRdb kept only the in-frame ones, dropping some. Of about 270,000 clones listed, roughly 89% were seen once; the top ten hold approximately 4.3%. Sequenced: PBMCs. All receptors come from a man in his forties or fifties in good health and CMV-seropositive. Each CDR3 is given with its conserved first and last residue. The order of the fields is D gene, V gene, J gene, clone size, CDR3 length, CDR3 protein, CDR3 DNA. A D gene is named only where the DNA matches it firmly. Not all rows give a size; the values are once, few, many and, for expanded clones, a class.

D gene: NA
V gene: TRBV19
J gene: TRBJ2-7
clone size: NA
CDR3 length: 13
CDR3 protein: CASSQGGGDEQYF
CDR3 DNA: TGTGCCAGTAGTCAGGGGGGCGGGGACGAGCAGTACTTC

D gene: NA
V gene: TRBV7-9
J gene: TRBJ1-2
clone size: NA
CDR3 length: 16
CDR3 protein: CASSLPGVELSYGYTF
CDR3 DNA: TGTGCCAGCAGCTTACCGGGAGTCGAACTATCCTATGGCTACACCTTC

D gene: TRBD1
V gene: TRBV19
J gene: TRBJ1-5
clone size: few
CDR3 length: 14
CDR3 protein: CASSLYRGPQPQHF
CDR3 DNA: TGTGCCAGTAGTCTCTACAGGGGGCCGCAGCCCCAGCATTTT

D gene: NA
V gene: TRBV9
J gene: TRBJ1-3
clone size: NA
CDR3 length: 14
CDR3 protein: CASSVSRIGNTIYF
CDR3 DNA: TGTGCCAGCAGCGTATCGAGGATCGGAAACACCATATATTTT

D gene: TRBD2
V gene: TRBV27
J gene: TRBJ2-7
clone size: once
CDR3 length: 15
CDR3 protein: CASSLLLAGRNEQYF
CDR3 DNA: TGTGCCAGCAGTTTATTGCTAGCGGGGAGAAACGAGCAGTACTTC

D gene: NA
V gene: TRBV7-9
J gene: TRBJ2-7
clone size: once
CDR3 length: 16
CDR3 protein: CSSSLEGRTYHDEQYF
CDR3 DNA: TGTTCCAGCAGCTTAGAGGGCAGGACTTATCACGACGAGCAGTACTTC

D gene: TRBD1
V gene: TRBV10-3
J gene: TRBJ2-7
clone size: NA
CDR3 length: 14
CDR3 protein: CAISGTGSSYEQYF
CDR3 DNA: TGTGCCATCAGTGGGACAGGTAGCTCCTACGAGCAGTACTTC

D gene: NA
V gene: TRBV29-1
J gene: TRBJ2-3
clone size: NA
CDR3 length: 13
CDR3 protein: CSVGLPGSDTQYF
CDR3 DNA: TGCAGCGTTGGACTTCCTGGGTCAGATACGCAGTATTTT

D gene: TRBD1
V gene: TRBV27
J gene: TRBJ2-1
clone size: NA
CDR3 length: 18
CDR3 protein: CASRRQGAGGSSYNEQFF
CDR3 DNA: TGTGCCAGCAGACGACAGGGGGCCGGCGGGAGTAGCTACAATGAGCAGTTCTTC

D gene: TRBD2
V gene: TRBV7-2
J gene: TRBJ2-1
clone size: NA
CDR3 length: 15
CDR3 protein: CASSAGVSSYNEQFF
CDR3 DNA: TGTGCCAGCAGCGCGGGGGTTAGCTCCTACAATGAGCAGTTCTTC

D gene: NA
V gene: TRBV5-8
J gene: TRBJ1-3
clone size: NA
CDR3 length: 16
CDR3 protein: CASSLVDNLMGNTIYF
CDR3 DNA: TGTGCCAGCAGCTTGGTTGACAACCTGATGGGAAACACCATATATTTT

D gene: TRBD1
V gene: TRBV19
J gene: TRBJ2-7
clone size: few
CDR3 length: 14
CDR3 protein: CASSIAQGTYEQYF
CDR3 DNA: TGTGCCAGTAGTATAGCACAGGGGACCTACGAGCAGTACTTC

D gene: NA
V gene: TRBV6-5
J gene: TRBJ2-7
clone size: NA
CDR3 length: 13
CDR3 protein: CASSYYTASEQYF
CDR3 DNA: TGTGCCAGCAGTTACTATACTGCTAGCGAGCAGTACTTC

D gene: NA
V gene: TRBV4-2
J gene: TRBJ1-2
clone size: NA
CDR3 length: 15
CDR3 protein: CASSQGDTKVYGYTF
CDR3 DNA: TGTGCCAGCAGCCAAGGGGACACGAAAGTCTATGGCTACACCTTC

D gene: NA
V gene: TRBV9
J gene: TRBJ2-7
clone size: NA
CDR3 length: 14
CDR3 protein: CASSPGGELYEQYF
CDR3 DNA: TGTGCCAGCAGCCCGGGGGGCGAGCTCTACGAGCAGTACTTC

D gene: NA
V gene: TRBV27
J gene: TRBJ2-7
clone size: NA
CDR3 length: 13
CDR3 protein: CASSLAGLGEQYF
CDR3 DNA: TGTGCCAGCAGTTTAGCGGGCCTCGGGGAGCAGTACTTC

D gene: NA
V gene: TRBV6-5
J gene: TRBJ2-5
clone size: NA
CDR3 length: 15
CDR3 protein: CASTPVGGDGKTQYF
CDR3 DNA: TGTGCCAGCACCCCCGTAGGAGGGGATGGGAAGACCCAGTACTTC